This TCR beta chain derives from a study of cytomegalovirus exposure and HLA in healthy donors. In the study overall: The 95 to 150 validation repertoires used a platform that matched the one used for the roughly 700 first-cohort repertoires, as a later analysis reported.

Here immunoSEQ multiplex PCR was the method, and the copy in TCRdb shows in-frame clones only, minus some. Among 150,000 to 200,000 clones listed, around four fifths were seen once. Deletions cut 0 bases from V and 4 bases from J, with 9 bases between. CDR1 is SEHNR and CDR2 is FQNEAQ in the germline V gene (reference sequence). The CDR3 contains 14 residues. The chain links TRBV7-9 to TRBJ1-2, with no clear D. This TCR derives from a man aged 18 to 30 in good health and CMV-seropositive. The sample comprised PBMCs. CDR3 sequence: CASSLASRSYGYTF. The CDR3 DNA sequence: TGTGCCAGCAGCTTAGCCTCCCGTTCCTATGGCTACACCTTC.